This is a list of T cell receptor beta chains from one sample in a study of T cells in Graves' hyperthyroidism and ophthalmopathy. Each CDR3 protein gets one entry after TCRdb re-called the multiplex PCR reads with MiXCR. The table records 37,000 or so distinct CDR3 sequences, about 47% of them present only once. The sequenced material came from blood. All receptors come from a man aged 35-49 years with Graves' ophthalmopathy. Each CDR3 is given with its conserved first and last residue. A D gene is named only where the DNA matches it firmly. The size of a clone is reported for some rows only, either as once, few or many, or as a class for expanded clones.

clone size: -; D gene: -; J gene: TRBJ2-1; V gene: TRBV6-5; CDR3 protein: CASSYTPGVCDEQFF; CDR3 DNA: TGTGCCAGCAGTTACACCCCGGGAGTGTGCGATGAGCAGTTCTTC
clone size: many; D gene: -; J gene: TRBJ2-4; V gene: TRBV7-8; CDR3 protein: CASSHPGGGNAYF; CDR3 DNA: TGTGCCAGCAGCCACCCTGGGGGGGGCAATGCGTACTTC
clone size: once; D gene: -; J gene: TRBJ2-1; V gene: TRBV22-1; CDR3 protein: CPKLLGSYNEQFF; CDR3 DNA: TGTCCCAAGCTGCTGGGCTCCTACAATGAGCAGTTCTTC
clone size: -; D gene: TRBD2; J gene: TRBJ2-1; V gene: TRBV24-1; CDR3 protein: CATSDSRTSGGQQFF; CDR3 DNA: TGTGCCACCAGTGATTCTCGGACTAGCGGGGGACAGCAGTTCTTC
clone size: many; D gene: -; J gene: TRBJ1-1; V gene: TRBV6-5; CDR3 protein: CASSGQTDTEAFF; CDR3 DNA: TGTGCCAGCAGTGGACAGACGGACACTGAAGCTTTCTTT
clone size: -; D gene: TRBD1; J gene: TRBJ2-1; V gene: TRBV11-3; CDR3 protein: CASSLFPGQGVFF; CDR3 DNA: TGTGCCAGCAGCCTATTCCCGGGACAGGGAGTGTTCTTC
clone size: -; D gene: -; J gene: TRBJ1-2; V gene: TRBV25-1; CDR3 protein: CAPFRSNYGYTF; CDR3 DNA: TGTGCCCCCTTCCGATCTAACTATGGCTACACCTTC
clone size: -; D gene: TRBD1; J gene: TRBJ1-1; V gene: TRBV5-1; CDR3 protein: CATTERADGTGEAFF; CDR3 DNA: TGCGCCACTACCGAGAGGGCTGATGGGACAGGCGAAGCTTTCTTT
clone size: -; D gene: -; J gene: TRBJ1-5; V gene: TRBV20-1; CDR3 protein: CSAATSGRYEHF; CDR3 DNA: TGCAGTGCCGCGACTAGCGGGAGGTACGAGCATTTT
clone size: many; D gene: TRBD1; J gene: TRBJ2-5; V gene: TRBV7-6; CDR3 protein: CASSRGQGVETQYF; CDR3 DNA: TGTGCCAGCAGCCGGGGACAGGGGGTTGAGACCCAGTACTTC
clone size: once; D gene: -; J gene: TRBJ2-6; V gene: TRBV20-1; CDR3 protein: CSARDRRTGANVLTF; CDR3 DNA: TGCAGTGCTAGAGATAGGAGGACCGGGGCCAACGTCCTGACTTTC
clone size: -; D gene: -; J gene: TRBJ2-3; V gene: TRBV2; CDR3 protein: CASTASGTDTQYF; CDR3 DNA: TGTGCTAGTACGGCTAGCGGCACAGATACGCAGTATTTT
clone size: -; D gene: TRBD2; J gene: TRBJ2-5; V gene: TRBV18; CDR3 protein: CASSRGLAGKETQYF; CDR3 DNA: TGTGCCAGCTCACGGGGACTAGCGGGGAAAGAGACCCAGTACTTC
clone size: -; D gene: TRBD1; J gene: TRBJ2-7; V gene: TRBV29-1; CDR3 protein: CSVASGQIYEQYF; CDR3 DNA: TGCAGCGTTGCGTCGGGACAGATCTACGAGCAGTACTTC
clone size: -; D gene: -; J gene: TRBJ2-7; V gene: TRBV5-1; CDR3 protein: CASSWGRKILYEQYF; CDR3 DNA: TGCGCCAGCAGCTGGGGGAGGAAAATCCTGTACGAGCAGTACTTC
clone size: -; D gene: TRBD1; J gene: TRBJ1-1; V gene: TRBV2; CDR3 protein: CASSRGQGAFF; CDR3 DNA: TGTGCCAGCAGTAGGGGACAGGGAGCTTTCTTT
clone size: -; D gene: TRBD1; J gene: TRBJ1-4; V gene: TRBV29-1; CDR3 protein: CSVTTGGSSPEKLFF; CDR3 DNA: TGCAGCGTTACGACAGGGGGCTCAAGCCCCGAAAAACTGTTTTTT
clone size: -; D gene: TRBD1; J gene: TRBJ2-5; V gene: TRBV20-1; CDR3 protein: CSVPAGTGGGQPQYF; CDR3 DNA: TGCAGTGTCCCGGCCGGGACAGGGGGCGGACAGCCCCAGTACTTC
clone size: many; D gene: TRBD1; J gene: TRBJ1-4; V gene: TRBV27; CDR3 protein: CASSLMGQYNEKLFF; CDR3 DNA: TGTGCCAGCAGTTTAATGGGACAGTATAATGAAAAACTGTTTTTT
clone size: once; D gene: -; J gene: TRBJ1-2; V gene: TRBV20-1; CDR3 protein: CSARSTASGYTF; CDR3 DNA: TGCAGTGCTAGATCGACAGCCTCGGGCTACACCTTC
clone size: medium-sized; D gene: -; J gene: TRBJ1-6; V gene: TRBV20-1; CDR3 protein: CSARSSSYNSPLHF; CDR3 DNA: TGCAGTGCTAGATCGAGCTCCTATAATTCACCCCTCCACTTT
clone size: -; D gene: -; J gene: TRBJ1-6; V gene: TRBV12-3/TRBV12-4; CDR3 protein: CASSPVPMGRFYNSPLHF; CDR3 DNA: TGTGCCAGCAGTCCCGTTCCTATGGGCAGGTTCTATAATTCACCCCTCCACTTT
clone size: -; D gene: -; J gene: TRBJ2-7; V gene: TRBV15; CDR3 protein: CATSRVRGALDEQYF; CDR3 DNA: TGTGCCACCAGCAGAGTCCGCGGGGCTCTGGACGAGCAGTACTTC
clone size: -; D gene: -; J gene: TRBJ1-4; V gene: TRBV2; CDR3 protein: CASTGGGSNEKLFF; CDR3 DNA: TGTGCCAGCACAGGCGGGGGGTCTAATGAAAAACTGTTTTTT
clone size: many; D gene: TRBD2; J gene: TRBJ2-5; V gene: TRBV10-3; CDR3 protein: CAIRGLAGGPGGETQYF; CDR3 DNA: TGTGCCATCAGGGGACTAGCGGGGGGGCCTGGCGGGGAGACCCAGTACTTC
clone size: -; D gene: -; J gene: TRBJ2-7; V gene: TRBV15; CDR3 protein: CATSSRDRYEQYF; CDR3 DNA: TGTGCCACCAGCAGTCGAGACAGGTACGAGCAGTACTTC
clone size: -; D gene: -; J gene: TRBJ2-2; V gene: TRBV7-3; CDR3 protein: CASSLMNGELFF; CDR3 DNA: TGTGCCAGCAGCTTAATGAACGGGGAGCTGTTTTTT
clone size: -; D gene: TRBD1; J gene: TRBJ1-5; V gene: TRBV28; CDR3 protein: CASSTRTGRNQPQHF; CDR3 DNA: TGTGCCAGCAGTACAAGGACAGGTAGGAATCAGCCCCAGCATTTT
clone size: -; D gene: -; J gene: TRBJ2-1; V gene: TRBV7-9; CDR3 protein: CASTYSGDYNEQFF; CDR3 DNA: TGTGCCAGCACTTATAGCGGAGATTACAATGAGCAGTTCTTC
clone size: -; D gene: TRBD1; J gene: TRBJ2-6; V gene: TRBV19; CDR3 protein: CASSIHQGAVGANVLTF; CDR3 DNA: TGTGCCAGTAGTATTCACCAGGGGGCGGTTGGGGCCAACGTCCTGACTTTC
clone size: -; D gene: TRBD2; J gene: TRBJ2-2; V gene: TRBV11-2; CDR3 protein: CASSHPGRAKTGELFF; CDR3 DNA: TGTGCCAGCAGCCATCCCGGGAGGGCCAAAACCGGGGAGCTGTTTTTT
clone size: many; D gene: -; J gene: TRBJ2-3; V gene: TRBV28; CDR3 protein: CASSSRGYTQYF; CDR3 DNA: TGTGCCAGCAGTTCTAGGGGATATACGCAGTATTTT
clone size: many; D gene: -; J gene: TRBJ2-2; V gene: TRBV12-3/TRBV12-4; CDR3 protein: CASSLAQGPTGELFF; CDR3 DNA: TGTGCCAGCAGTTTAGCCCAGGGTCCCACCGGGGAGCTGTTTTTT
clone size: -; D gene: TRBD2; J gene: TRBJ2-1; V gene: TRBV10-3; CDR3 protein: CAISPGLAGSYNEQFF; CDR3 DNA: TGTGCCATCAGCCCCGGACTAGCGGGTTCCTACAATGAGCAGTTCTTC
clone size: once; D gene: -; J gene: TRBJ2-7; V gene: TRBV20-1; CDR3 protein: CSVQRGGVHEQYF; CDR3 DNA: TGCAGTGTCCAGAGAGGAGGGGTTCACGAGCAGTACTTC
clone size: many; D gene: TRBD2; J gene: TRBJ2-5; V gene: TRBV7-2; CDR3 protein: CASSLALAGVYETQYF; CDR3 DNA: TGTGCCAGCAGCTTAGCCCTAGCGGGAGTTTATGAGACCCAGTACTTC
clone size: -; D gene: TRBD2; J gene: TRBJ2-2; V gene: TRBV30; CDR3 protein: CAWSVLAGDTGELFF; CDR3 DNA: TGTGCCTGGAGTGTACTAGCGGGAGACACCGGGGAGCTGTTTTTT
clone size: many; D gene: TRBD2; J gene: TRBJ2-1; V gene: TRBV6-6; CDR3 protein: CASSSGGTEQFF; CDR3 DNA: TGTGCCAGCAGTTCGGGGGGGACTGAGCAGTTCTTC
clone size: many; D gene: TRBD2; J gene: TRBJ2-2; V gene: TRBV14; CDR3 protein: CASSKRGLAGSGELFF; CDR3 DNA: TGTGCCAGCAGCAAACGGGGACTAGCGGGATCCGGGGAGCTGTTTTTT
clone size: many; D gene: -; J gene: TRBJ2-3; V gene: TRBV6-4; CDR3 protein: CASSEQEGGTTDTQYF; CDR3 DNA: TGTGCCAGCAGTGAACAAGAGGGGGGGACCACAGATACGCAGTATTTT
clone size: -; D gene: TRBD1; J gene: TRBJ1-2; V gene: TRBV19; CDR3 protein: CASSRLPGTAYGYTF; CDR3 DNA: TGTGCCAGTAGTAGACTACCCGGGACAGCGTATGGCTACACCTTC
clone size: -; D gene: TRBD2; J gene: TRBJ2-3; V gene: TRBV20-1; CDR3 protein: CSASLTSGGAGTQYF; CDR3 DNA: TGCAGTGCTAGCCTGACTAGCGGGGGGGCCGGTACGCAGTATTTT
clone size: many; D gene: -; J gene: TRBJ2-1; V gene: TRBV28; CDR3 protein: CASSTRYNEQFF; CDR3 DNA: TGTGCCAGCAGTACCCGGTACAATGAGCAGTTCTTC
clone size: once; D gene: TRBD1; J gene: TRBJ2-1; V gene: TRBV19; CDR3 protein: CASSPTGERNEQFF; CDR3 DNA: TGTGCCAGTAGTCCTACAGGGGAGCGAAATGAGCAGTTCTTC
clone size: medium-sized; D gene: TRBD1; J gene: TRBJ1-5; V gene: TRBV7-8; CDR3 protein: CASTRTGGYSNQPQHF; CDR3 DNA: TGTGCCAGCACGCGGACAGGGGGTTATAGCAATCAGCCCCAGCATTTT
clone size: -; D gene: TRBD1; J gene: TRBJ1-2; V gene: TRBV5-4; CDR3 protein: CASSWADRGHNYGYTF; CDR3 DNA: TGTGCCAGCAGCTGGGCGGACAGGGGGCATAACTATGGCTACACCTTC
clone size: many; D gene: -; J gene: TRBJ2-3; V gene: TRBV19; CDR3 protein: CASSMSLGGTLTDTQYF; CDR3 DNA: TGTGCCAGTAGTATGTCGTTGGGGGGAACCCTCACAGATACGCAGTATTTT